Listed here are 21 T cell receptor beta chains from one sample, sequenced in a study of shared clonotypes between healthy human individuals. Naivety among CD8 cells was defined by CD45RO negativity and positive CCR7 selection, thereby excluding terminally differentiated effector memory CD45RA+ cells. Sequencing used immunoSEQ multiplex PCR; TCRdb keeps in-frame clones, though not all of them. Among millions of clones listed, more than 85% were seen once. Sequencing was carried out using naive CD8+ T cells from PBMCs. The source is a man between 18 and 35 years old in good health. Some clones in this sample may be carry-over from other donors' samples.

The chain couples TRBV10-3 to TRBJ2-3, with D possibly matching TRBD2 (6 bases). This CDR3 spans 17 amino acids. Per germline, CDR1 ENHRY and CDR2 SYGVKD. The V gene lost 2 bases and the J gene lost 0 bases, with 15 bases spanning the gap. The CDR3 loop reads CAISEGFGGASTDTQYF. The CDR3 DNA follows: TGTGCCATCAGTGAGGGGTTCGGAGGGGCTAGCACAGATACGCAGTATTTT.

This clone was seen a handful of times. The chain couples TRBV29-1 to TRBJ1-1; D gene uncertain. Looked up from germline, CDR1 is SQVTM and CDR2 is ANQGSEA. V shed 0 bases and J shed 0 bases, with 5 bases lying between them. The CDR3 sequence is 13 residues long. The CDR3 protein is CSVEERMNTEAFF. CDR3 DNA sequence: TGCAGCGTTGAAGAGAGGATGAACACTGAAGCTTTCTTT.

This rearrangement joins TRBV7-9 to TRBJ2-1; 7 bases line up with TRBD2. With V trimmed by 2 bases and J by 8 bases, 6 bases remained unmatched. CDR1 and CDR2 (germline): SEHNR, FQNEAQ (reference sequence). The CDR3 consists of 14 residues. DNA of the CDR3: TGTGCCAGCAGCTTACCTCTAGCGGACGATGAGCAGTTCTTC. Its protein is CASSLPLADDEQFF.

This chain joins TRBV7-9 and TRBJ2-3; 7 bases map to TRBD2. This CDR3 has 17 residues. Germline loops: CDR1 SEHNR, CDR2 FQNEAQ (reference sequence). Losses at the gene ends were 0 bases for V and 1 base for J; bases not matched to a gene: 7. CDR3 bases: TGTGCCAGCAGCTTAGCCCTCCTAGCGGCAGGCACAGATACGCAGTATTTT. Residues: CASSLALLAAGTDTQYF.

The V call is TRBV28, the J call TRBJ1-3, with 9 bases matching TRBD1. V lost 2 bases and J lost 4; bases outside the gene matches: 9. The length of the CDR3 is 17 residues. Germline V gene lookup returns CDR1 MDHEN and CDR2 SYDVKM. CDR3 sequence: CASSLILGQGPGNTIYF. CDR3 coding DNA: TGTGCCAGCAGTTTAATTTTGGGACAGGGTCCGGGAAACACCATATATTTT.

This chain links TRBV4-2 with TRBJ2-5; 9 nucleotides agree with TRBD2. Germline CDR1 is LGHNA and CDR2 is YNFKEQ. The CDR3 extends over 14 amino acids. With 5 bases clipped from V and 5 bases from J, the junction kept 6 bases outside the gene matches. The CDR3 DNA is TGTGCCAGCAGCTCGCTAGCGGGAAGGGAGACCCAGTACTTC. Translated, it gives CASSSLAGRETQYF.

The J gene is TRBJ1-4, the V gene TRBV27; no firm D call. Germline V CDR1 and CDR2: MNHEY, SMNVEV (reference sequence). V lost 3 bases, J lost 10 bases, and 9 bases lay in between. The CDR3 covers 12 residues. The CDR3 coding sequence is TGTGCCAGCAGTTTCGGGGAGGGAAAACTGTTTTTT. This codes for CASSFGEGKLFF.

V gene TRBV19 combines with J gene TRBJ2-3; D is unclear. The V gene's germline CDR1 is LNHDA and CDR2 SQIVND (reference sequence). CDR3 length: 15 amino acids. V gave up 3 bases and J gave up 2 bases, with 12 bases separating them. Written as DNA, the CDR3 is TGTGCCAGTAGTATTTCGGGCCAGGACACAGATACGCAGTATTTT. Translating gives CASSISGQDTDTQYF.

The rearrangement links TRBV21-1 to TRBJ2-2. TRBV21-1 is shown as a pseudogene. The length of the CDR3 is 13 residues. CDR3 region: CASYKGNTGELFF. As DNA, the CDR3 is TGTGCCAGCTACAAAGGGAACACCGGGGAGCTGTTTTTT.

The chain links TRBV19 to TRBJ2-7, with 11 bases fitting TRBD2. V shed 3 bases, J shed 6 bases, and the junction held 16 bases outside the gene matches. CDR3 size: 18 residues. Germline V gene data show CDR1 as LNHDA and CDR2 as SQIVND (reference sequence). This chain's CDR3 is CASSMLGLAAPQGFEQYF. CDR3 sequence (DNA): TGTGCCAGTAGTATGTTGGGACTAGCGGCCCCACAGGGCTTCGAGCAGTACTTC.

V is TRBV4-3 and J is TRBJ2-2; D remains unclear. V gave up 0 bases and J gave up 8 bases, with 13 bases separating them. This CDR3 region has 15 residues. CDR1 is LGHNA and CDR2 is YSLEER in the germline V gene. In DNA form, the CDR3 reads TGCGCCAGCAGCCAAGATCCCCGCGGTTGGGGGGAGCTGTTTTTT. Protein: CASSQDPRGWGELFF.

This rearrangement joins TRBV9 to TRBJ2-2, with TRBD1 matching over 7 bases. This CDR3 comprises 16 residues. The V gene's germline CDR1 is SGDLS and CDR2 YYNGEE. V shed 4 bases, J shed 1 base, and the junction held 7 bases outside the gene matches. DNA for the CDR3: TGTGCCAGCAGCCGTTGGGGGACAGAGAACACCGGGGAGCTGTTTTTT. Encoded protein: CASSRWGTENTGELFF.

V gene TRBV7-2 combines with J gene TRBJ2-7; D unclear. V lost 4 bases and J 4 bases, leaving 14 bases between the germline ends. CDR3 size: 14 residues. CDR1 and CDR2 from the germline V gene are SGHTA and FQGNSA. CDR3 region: CASSSFEDAYEQYF. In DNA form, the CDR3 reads TGTGCCAGCAGCTCCTTCGAAGACGCATACGAGCAGTACTTC.

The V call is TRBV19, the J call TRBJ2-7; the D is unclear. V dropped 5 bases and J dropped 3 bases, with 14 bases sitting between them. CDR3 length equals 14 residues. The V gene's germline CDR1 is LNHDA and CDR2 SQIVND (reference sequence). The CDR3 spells CASSSSRAFYEQYF. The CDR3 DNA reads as TGTGCCAGTAGTTCATCTCGGGCCTTCTACGAGCAGTACTTC.

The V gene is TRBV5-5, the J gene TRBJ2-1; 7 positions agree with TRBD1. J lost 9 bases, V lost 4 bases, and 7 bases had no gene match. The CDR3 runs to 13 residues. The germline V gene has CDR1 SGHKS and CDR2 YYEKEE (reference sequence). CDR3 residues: CASSIQGKGEQFF. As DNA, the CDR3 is TGTGCCAGCAGCATACAGGGGAAGGGTGAGCAGTTCTTC.

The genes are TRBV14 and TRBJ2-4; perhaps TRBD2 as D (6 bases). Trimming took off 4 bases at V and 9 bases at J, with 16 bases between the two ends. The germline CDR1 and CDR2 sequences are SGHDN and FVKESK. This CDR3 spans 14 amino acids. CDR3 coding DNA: TGTGCCAGCAGCCTGACCCCCCGGGGGAGCATTCAGTACTTC. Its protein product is CASSLTPRGSIQYF.

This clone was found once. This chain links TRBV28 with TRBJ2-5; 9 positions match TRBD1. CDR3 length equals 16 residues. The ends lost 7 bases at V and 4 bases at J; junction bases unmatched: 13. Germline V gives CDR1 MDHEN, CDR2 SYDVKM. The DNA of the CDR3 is TGTGCCAGCAACTTGGGGACAGGGACGGTAGGAGAGACCCAGTACTTC. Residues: CASNLGTGTVGETQYF.

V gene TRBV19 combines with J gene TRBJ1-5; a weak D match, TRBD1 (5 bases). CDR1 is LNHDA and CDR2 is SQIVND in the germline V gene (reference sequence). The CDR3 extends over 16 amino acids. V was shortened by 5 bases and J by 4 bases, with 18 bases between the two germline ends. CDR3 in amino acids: CASSPWEGSFNQPQHF. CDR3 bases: TGTGCCAGTAGTCCCTGGGAGGGGTCCTTTAATCAGCCCCAGCATTTT.

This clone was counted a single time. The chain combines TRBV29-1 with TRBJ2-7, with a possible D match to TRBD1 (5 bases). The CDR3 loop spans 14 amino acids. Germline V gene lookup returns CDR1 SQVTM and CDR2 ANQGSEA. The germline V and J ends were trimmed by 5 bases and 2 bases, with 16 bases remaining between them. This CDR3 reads CSVLDRAQPYEQYF. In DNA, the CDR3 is TGCAGCGTTCTAGACAGAGCTCAACCCTACGAGCAGTACTTC.

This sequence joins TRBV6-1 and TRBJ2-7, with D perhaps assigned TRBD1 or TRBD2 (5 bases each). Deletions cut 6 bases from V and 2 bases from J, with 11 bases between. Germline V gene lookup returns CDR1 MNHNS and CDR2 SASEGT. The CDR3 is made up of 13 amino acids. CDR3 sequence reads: CASRWDGTYEQYF. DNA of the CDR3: TGTGCCAGCAGGTGGGACGGGACCTACGAGCAGTACTTC.

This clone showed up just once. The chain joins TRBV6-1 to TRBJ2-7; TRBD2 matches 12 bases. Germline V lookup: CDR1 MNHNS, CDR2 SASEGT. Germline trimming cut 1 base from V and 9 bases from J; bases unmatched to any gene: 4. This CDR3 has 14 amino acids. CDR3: CASSEGTSGTGQYF. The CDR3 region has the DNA TGTGCCAGCAGTGAAGGGACTAGCGGGACTGGGCAGTACTTC.